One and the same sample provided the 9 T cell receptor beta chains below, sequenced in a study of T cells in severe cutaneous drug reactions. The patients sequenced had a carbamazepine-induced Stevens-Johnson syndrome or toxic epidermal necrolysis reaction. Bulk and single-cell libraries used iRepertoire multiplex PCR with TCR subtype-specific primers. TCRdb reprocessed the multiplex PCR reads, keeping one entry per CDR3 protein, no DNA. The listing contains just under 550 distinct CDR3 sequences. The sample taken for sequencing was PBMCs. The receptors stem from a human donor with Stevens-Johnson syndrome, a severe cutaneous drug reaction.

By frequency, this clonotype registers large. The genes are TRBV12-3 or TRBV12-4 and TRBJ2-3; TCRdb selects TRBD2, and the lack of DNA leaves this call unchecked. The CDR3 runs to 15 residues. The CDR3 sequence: CASSFKRTSTDTQYF.

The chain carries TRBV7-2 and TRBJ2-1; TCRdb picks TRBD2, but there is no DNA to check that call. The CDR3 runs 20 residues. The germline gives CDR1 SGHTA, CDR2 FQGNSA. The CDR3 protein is CASRNTGGSGTSGPYNEQFF.

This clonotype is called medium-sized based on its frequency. This chain's CDR3 is CASTRYEEQFF. The chain uses TRBV28 and TRBJ2-1. The CDR3 is made up of 11 amino acids. Germline V gives CDR1 MDHEN, CDR2 SYDVKM. The full variable domain, completed using reference TRBV28 and TRBJ2-1, is DVKVTQSSRYLVKRTGEKVFLECVQDMDHENMFWYRQDPGLGLRLIYFSYDVKMKEKGDIPEGYSVSREKKERFSLILESASTNQTSMYLCASTRYEEQFFGPGTRLTVL.

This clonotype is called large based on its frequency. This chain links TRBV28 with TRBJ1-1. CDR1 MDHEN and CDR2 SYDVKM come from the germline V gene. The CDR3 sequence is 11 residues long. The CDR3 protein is CASRLNTEAFF.

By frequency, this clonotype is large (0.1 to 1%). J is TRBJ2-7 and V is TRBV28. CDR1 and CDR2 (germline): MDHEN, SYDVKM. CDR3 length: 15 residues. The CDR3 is CASSLSMGGLYEQYF.

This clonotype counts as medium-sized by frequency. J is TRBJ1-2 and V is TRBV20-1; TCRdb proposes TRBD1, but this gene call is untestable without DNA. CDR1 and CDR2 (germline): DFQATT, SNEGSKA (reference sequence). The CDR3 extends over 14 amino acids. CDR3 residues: CSATTPTVAYGYTF.

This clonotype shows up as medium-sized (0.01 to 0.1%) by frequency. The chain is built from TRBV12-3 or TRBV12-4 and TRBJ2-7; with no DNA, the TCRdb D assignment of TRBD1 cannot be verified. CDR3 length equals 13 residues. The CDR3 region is CASSWGTVAEQYF.

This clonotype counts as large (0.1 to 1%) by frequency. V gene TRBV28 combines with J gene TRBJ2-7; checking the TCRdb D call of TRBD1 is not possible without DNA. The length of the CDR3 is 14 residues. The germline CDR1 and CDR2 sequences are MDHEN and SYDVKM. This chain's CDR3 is CASSLQGIYVEQYF.

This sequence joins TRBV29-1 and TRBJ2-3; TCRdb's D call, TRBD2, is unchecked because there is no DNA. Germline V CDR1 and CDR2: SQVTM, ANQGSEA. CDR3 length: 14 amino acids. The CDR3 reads CSGSPGLITDTQYF.